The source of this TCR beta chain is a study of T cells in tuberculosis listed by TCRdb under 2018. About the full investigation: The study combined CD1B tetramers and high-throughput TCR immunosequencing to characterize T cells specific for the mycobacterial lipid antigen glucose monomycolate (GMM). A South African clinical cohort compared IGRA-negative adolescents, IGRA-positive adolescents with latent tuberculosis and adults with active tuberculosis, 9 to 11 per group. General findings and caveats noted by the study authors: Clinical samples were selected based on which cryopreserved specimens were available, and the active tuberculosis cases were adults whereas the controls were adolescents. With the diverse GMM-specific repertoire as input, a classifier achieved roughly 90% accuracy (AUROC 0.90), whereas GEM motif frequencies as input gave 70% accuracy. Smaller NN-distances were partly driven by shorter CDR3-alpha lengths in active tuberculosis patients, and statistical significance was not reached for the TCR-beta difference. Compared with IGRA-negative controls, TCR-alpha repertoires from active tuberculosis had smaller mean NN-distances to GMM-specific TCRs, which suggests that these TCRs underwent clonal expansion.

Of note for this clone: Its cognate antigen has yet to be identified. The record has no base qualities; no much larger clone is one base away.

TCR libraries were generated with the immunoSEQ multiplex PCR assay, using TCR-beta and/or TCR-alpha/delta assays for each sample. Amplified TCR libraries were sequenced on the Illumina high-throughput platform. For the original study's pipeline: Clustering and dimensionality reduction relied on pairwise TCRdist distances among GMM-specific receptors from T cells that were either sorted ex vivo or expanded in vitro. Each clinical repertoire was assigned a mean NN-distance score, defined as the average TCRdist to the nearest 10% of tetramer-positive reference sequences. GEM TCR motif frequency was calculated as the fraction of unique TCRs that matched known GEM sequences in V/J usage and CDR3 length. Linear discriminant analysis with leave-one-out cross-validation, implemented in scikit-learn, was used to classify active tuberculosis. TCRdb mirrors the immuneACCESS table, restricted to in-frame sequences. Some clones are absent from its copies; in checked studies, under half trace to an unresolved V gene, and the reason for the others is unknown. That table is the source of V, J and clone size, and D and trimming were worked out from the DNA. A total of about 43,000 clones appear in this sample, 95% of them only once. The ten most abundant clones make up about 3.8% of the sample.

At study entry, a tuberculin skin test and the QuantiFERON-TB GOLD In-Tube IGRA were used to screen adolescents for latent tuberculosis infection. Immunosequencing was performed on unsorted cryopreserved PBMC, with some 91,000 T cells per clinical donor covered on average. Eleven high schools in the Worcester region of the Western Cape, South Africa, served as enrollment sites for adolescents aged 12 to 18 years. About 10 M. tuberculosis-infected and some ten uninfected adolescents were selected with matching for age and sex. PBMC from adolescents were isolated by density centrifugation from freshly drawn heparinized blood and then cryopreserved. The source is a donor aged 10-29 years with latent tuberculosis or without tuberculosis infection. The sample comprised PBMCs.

The CDR3 region has the sequence CASSPQTPVGYGYTF. The DNA is TGTGCCAGCAGCCCCCAAACCCCCGTCGGTTATGGCTACACCTTC. The chain is made from TRBV4-2 and TRBJ1-2, with no confident D gene call. The cysteine opens and the phenylalanine closes a CDR3 of 15 amino acids. The only DNA kept is the CDR3, 45 bases in frame from the first base. CDR1 and CDR2 were assigned from the germline V gene as LGHNA and YNFKEQ. V is clipped by 4 bases and J by 5 bases, and the sequence between their germline boundaries is 17 bases long.